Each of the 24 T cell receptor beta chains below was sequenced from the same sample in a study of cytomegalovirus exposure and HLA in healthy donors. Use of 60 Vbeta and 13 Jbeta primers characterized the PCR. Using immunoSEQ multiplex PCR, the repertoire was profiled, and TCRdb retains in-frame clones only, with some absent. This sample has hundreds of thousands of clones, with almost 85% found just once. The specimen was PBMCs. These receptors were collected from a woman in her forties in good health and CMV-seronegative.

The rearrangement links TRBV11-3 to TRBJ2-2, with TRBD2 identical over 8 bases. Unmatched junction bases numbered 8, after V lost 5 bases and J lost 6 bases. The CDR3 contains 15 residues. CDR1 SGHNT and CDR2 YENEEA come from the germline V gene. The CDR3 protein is CASSRAGGRAGELFF. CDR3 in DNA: TGTGCCAGCAGCCGCGCGGGGGGTCGGGCCGGGGAGCTGTTTTTT.

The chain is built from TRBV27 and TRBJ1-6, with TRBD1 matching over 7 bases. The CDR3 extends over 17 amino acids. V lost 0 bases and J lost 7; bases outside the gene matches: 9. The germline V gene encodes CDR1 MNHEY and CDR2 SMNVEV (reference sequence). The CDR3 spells CASSLSGGSSPNSPLHF. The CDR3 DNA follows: TGTGCCAGCAGTTTATCAGGGGGCTCCTCTCCCAATTCACCCCTCCACTTT.

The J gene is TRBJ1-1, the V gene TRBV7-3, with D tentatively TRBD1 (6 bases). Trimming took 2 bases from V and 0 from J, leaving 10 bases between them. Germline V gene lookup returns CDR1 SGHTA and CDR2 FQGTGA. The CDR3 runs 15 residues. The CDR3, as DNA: TGTGCCAGCAGCTTAGTGGGGGGGCTGAACACTGAAGCTTTCTTT. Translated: CASSLVGGLNTEAFF.

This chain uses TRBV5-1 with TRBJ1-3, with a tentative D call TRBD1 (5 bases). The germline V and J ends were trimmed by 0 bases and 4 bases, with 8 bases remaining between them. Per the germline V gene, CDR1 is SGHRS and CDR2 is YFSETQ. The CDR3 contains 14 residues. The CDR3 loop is CASSLEGLGNTIYF. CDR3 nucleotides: TGCGCCAGCAGCTTGGAGGGGTTGGGAAACACCATATATTTT.

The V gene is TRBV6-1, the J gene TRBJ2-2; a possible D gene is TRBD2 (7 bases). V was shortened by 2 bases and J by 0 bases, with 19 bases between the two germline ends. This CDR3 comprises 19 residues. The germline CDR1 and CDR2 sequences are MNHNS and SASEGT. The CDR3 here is CASSELVGGAIANTGELFF. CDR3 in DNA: TGTGCCAGCAGTGAACTCGTGGGGGGGGCAATCGCGAACACCGGGGAGCTGTTTTTT.

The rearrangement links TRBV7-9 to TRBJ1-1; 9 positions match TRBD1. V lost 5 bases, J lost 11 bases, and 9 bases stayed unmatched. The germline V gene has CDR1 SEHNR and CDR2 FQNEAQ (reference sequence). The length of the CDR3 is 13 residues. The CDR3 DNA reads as TGTGCCAGCAGCCTTGGGACAGGGTGGGACGCTTTCTTT. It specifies CASSLGTGWDAFF.

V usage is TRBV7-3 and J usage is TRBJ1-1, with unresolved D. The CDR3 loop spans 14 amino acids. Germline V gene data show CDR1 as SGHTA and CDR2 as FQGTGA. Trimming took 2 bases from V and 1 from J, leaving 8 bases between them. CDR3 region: CASSLEFGNTEAFF. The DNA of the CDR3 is TGTGCCAGCAGCTTAGAGTTTGGGAACACTGAAGCTTTCTTT.

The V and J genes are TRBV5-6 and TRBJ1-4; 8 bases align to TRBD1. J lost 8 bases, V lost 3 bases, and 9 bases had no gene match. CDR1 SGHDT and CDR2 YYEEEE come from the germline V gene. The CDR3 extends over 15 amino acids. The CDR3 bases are TGTGCCAGCAGCTCCCAACAGGGGGGCGGGGAAAAACTGTTTTTT. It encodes CASSSQQGGGEKLFF.

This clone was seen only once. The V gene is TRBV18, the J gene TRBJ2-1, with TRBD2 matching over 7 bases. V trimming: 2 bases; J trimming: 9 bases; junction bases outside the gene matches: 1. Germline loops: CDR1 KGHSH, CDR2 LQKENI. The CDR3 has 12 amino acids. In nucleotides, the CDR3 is TGTGCCAGCTCACCATCGGGAGGTGAGCAGTTCTTC. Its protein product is CASSPSGGEQFF.

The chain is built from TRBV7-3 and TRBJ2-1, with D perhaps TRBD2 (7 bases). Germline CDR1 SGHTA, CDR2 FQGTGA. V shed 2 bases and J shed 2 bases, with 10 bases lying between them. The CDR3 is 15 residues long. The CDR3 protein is CASSLGGGPYNEQFF. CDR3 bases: TGTGCCAGCAGCTTAGGGGGGGGGCCCTACAATGAGCAGTTCTTC.

The CDR3 coding sequence is TGTGCCAGCAGCCCAGGGGAGCGGGGGGGGAATGAGCAGTTCTTC. Translated: CASSPGERGGNEQFF. The rearrangement links TRBV9 to TRBJ2-1; 10 bases are a match to TRBD2. V shed 4 bases, J shed 7 bases, and the junction held 8 bases outside the gene matches. The CDR3 runs to 15 residues. Germline V gene sequence: CDR1 SGDLS, CDR2 YYNGEE.

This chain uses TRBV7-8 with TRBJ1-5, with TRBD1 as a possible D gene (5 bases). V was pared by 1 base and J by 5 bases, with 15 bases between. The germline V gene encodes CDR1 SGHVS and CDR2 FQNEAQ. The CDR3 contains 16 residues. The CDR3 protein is CASSLGWAGAHQPQHF. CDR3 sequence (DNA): TGTGCCAGCAGCTTAGGTTGGGCTGGGGCGCATCAGCCCCAGCATTTT.

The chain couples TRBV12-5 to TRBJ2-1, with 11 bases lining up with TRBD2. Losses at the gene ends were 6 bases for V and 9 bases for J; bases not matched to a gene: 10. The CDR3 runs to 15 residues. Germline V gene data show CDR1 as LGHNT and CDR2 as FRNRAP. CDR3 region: CASGPGTSGPGEQFF. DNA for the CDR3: TGTGCTAGTGGGCCCGGGACTAGCGGTCCGGGTGAGCAGTTCTTC. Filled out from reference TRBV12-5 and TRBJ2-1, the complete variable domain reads DARVTQTPRHKVTEMGQEVTMRCQPILGHNTVFWYRQTMMQGLELLAYFRNRAPLDDSGMPKDRFSAEMPDATLATLKIQPSEPRDSAVYFCASGPGTSGPGEQFFGPGTRLTVL.

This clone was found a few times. This CDR3 reads CASSTGPGNEQFF. In DNA, the CDR3 is TGCGCCAGCAGCACCGGCCCCGGGAATGAGCAGTTCTTC. This chain uses TRBV5-1 with TRBJ2-1; D remains unclear. The CDR3 has 13 residues. Per germline, CDR1 SGHRS and CDR2 YFSETQ. Trimming took off 4 bases at V and 7 bases at J, with 12 bases between the two ends.

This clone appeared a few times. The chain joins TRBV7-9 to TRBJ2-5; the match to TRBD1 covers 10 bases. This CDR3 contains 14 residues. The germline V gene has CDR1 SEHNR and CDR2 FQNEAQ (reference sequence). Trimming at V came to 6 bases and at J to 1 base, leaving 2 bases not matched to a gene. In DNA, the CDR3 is TGTGCCAGCAGTCGGACAGGGGGCCAAGAGACCCAGTACTTC. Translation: CASSRTGGQETQYF. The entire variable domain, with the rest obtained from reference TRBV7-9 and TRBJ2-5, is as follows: DTGVSQNPRHKITKRGQNVTFRCDPISEHNRLYWYRQTLGQGPEFLTYFQNEAQLEKSRLLSDRFSAERPKGSFSTLEIQRTEQGDSAMYLCASSRTGGQETQYFGPGTRLLVL.

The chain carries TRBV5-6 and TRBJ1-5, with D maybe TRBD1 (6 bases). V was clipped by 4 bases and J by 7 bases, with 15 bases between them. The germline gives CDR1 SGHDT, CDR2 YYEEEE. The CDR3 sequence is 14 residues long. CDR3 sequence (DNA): TGTGCCAGCAGCGAATGGAGTGACAGGCAGCCCCAGCATTTT. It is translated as CASSEWSDRQPQHF.

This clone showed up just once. CDR3 coding DNA: TGTGCCATAGCGGGGTATGGGACAGATACGCAGTATTTT. Its protein is CAIAGYGTDTQYF. The chain uses TRBV2 and TRBJ2-3; TRBD2 matches at 8 bases. Germline CDR1 and CDR2: SNHLY and FYNNEI. The V gene end was trimmed by 10 bases and the J gene end by 3 bases; junction bases not matched to a gene: 6. The CDR3 is 13 amino acids. Full variable domain (rest looked up from reference TRBV2 and TRBJ2-3): EPEVTQTPSHQVTQMGQEVILRCVPISNHLYFYWYRQILGQKVEFLVSFYNNEISEKSEIFDDQFSVERPDGSNFTLKIRSTKLEDSAMYFCAIAGYGTDTQYFGPGTRLTVL.

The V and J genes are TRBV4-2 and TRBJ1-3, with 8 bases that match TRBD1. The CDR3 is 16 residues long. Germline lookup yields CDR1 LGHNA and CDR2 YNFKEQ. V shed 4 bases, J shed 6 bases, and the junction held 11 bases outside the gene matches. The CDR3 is CASSPSTGDFINTIYF. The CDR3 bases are TGTGCCAGCAGCCCATCGACAGGGGACTTTATAAACACCATATATTTT.

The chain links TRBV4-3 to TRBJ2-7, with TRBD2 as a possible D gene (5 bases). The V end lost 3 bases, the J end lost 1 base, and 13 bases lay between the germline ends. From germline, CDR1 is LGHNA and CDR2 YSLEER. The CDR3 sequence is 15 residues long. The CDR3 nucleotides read TGCGCCAGCAGCCATTCTGAGGGCAGGTCCTACGAGCAGTACTTC. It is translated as CASSHSEGRSYEQYF.

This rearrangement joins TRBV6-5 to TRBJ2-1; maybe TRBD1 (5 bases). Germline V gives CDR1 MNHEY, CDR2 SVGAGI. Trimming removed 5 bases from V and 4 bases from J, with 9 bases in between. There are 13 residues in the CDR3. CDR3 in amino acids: CASSRQRYNEQFF. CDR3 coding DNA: TGTGCCAGCAGTCGACAGCGATACAATGAGCAGTTCTTC.

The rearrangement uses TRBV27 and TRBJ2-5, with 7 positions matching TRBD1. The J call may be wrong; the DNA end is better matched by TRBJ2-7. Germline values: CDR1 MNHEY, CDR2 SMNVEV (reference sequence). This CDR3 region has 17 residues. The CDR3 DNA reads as TGTGCCAGCAGTACATCCACAGGGGACCTGGGCTCCTACGAGCAGTACTTC. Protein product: CASSTSTGDLGSYEQYF.

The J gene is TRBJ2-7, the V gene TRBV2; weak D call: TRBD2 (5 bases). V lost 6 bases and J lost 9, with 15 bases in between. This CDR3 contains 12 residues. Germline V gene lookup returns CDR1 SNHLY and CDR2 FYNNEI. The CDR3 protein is CASSGLVLGQYF. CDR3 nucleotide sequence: TGTGCCAGCAGCGGACTTGTCCTCGGGCAGTACTTC.

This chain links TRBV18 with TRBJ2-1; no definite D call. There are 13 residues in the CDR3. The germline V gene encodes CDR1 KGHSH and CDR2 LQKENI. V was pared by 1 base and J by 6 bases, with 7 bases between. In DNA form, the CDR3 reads TGTGCCAGCTCACCACTTAACAGCAATGAGCAGTTCTTC. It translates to CASSPLNSNEQFF.

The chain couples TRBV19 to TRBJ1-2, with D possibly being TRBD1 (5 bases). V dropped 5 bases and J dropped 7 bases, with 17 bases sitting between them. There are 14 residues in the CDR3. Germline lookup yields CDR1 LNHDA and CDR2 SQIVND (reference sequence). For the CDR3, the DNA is TGTGCCAGTAGTGTACACACAGGATCTGGTGGCTACACCTTC. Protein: CASSVHTGSGGYTF. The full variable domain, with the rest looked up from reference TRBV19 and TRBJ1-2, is DGGITQSPKYLFRKEGQNVTLSCEQNLNHDAMYWYRQDPGQGLRLIYYSQIVNDFQKGDIAEGYSVSREKKESFPLTVTSAQKNPTAFYLCASSVHTGSGGYTFGSGTRLTVV.